Below are 17 T cell receptor beta chains sequenced from a single sample in a study of identical twins (dated by TCRdb to 2016 to 2017). Library prep was done by 5' RACE. Sequenced on an Illumina HiSeq 2000. In-frame beta chains were kept once TCRdb had trimmed the public reads at Q25 with fastp and called clones with MiXCR. Rows are combined by CDR3 protein, so each entry shows the most common genes and DNA. Counted in this sample were fewer than 350,000 distinct CDR3 sequences; 8% to 9% of them appeared once. Approximately 2.1% of the sample is held by the ten biggest clonotypes. A further study also used this sample, focusing on yellow fever vaccine responses in identical twins.

Sequencing was done on a sample of memory (CD45RO+) T cells sorted from blood. Interpreted using the paper, the cell subset or site label stands for: CD45RO+ enriched T cells. The receptors here all came from a woman aged 18-29 years in good health.

The chain uses TRBV7-9 and TRBJ1-6; D remains ambiguous. The CDR3 consists of 13 residues. Deletions cut 1 base from V and 10 bases from J, with 8 bases between. Germline V gene lookup returns CDR1 SEHNR and CDR2 FQNEAQ (reference sequence). Written as DNA, the CDR3 is TGTGCCAGCAGCTTAGTTATGGGATCACCCCTCCACTTT. Translation: CASSLVMGSPLHF.

This clonotype came up many times. The chain couples TRBV28 to TRBJ2-7, with 7 bases fitting TRBD1. V was clipped by 7 bases and J by 3 bases; unmatched bases: 6. This CDR3 contains 13 residues. Germline assignment: CDR1 MDHEN and CDR2 SYDVKM. As DNA, the CDR3 is TGTGCCAGCACGGTGACAGGGAGCTACGAGCAGTACTTC. Protein: CASTVTGSYEQYF.

In this sample, this clonotype turned up many times. V usage is TRBV9 and J usage is TRBJ1-2; tentatively, D is TRBD1 (5 bases). The CDR3 totals 15 residues. CDR1 and CDR2 from the germline V gene are SGDLS and YYNGEE. Between the trimmed V and J ends, which lost 2 bases and 8 bases, there was a span of 19 bases. CDR3 protein: CASSVEGTFLAGYTF. CDR3 nucleotide sequence: TGTGCCAGCAGCGTGGAGGGGACTTTCCTAGCAGGCTACACCTTC.

There are many counts of this clonotype. V is TRBV5-1 and J is TRBJ2-3; TRBD2 aligns across 9 bases. CDR1 and CDR2 (germline): SGHRS, YFSETQ. Trimming took 4 bases from V and 1 from J; bases not matched to a gene: 7. This CDR3 is built from 16 residues. The CDR3 DNA reads as TGCGCCAGCAGCGGAGGTAGCGGGAGAGGCACAGATACGCAGTATTTT. This encodes CASSGGSGRGTDTQYF.

The J gene is TRBJ2-1, the V gene TRBV4-1, with 12 positions matching TRBD2. In germline, CDR1 is MGHRA, CDR2 YSYEKL. The CDR3 loop spans 16 amino acids. The J segment lost 7 bases and the V segment lost 2 bases, leaving 6 bases of the junction unmatched. This chain's CDR3 is CASSQQYGLAGNEQFF. The DNA of the CDR3 is TGCGCCAGCAGCCAACAGTACGGACTAGCGGGAAATGAGCAGTTCTTC.

V gene TRBV2 combines with J gene TRBJ2-7; D is unclear. The CDR3 runs 16 residues. Germline V gene lookup returns CDR1 SNHLY and CDR2 FYNNEI. The germline V and J ends were trimmed by 8 bases and 2 bases, with 22 bases remaining between them. CDR3 coding DNA: TGTGCCAGCTCTAGGTACAGCCCTCGAGAAGCCTACGAGCAGTACTTC. Its translation is CASSRYSPREAYEQYF.

V usage is TRBV12-3 or TRBV12-4 and J usage is TRBJ2-5; 8 bases line up with TRBD2. This CDR3 is 13 amino acids long. V lost 6 bases, J lost 4 bases, and 4 bases stayed unmatched. CDR3 region: CASRGREAETQYF. The CDR3 DNA reads as TGTGCCAGCAGAGGGCGGGAGGCAGAGACCCAGTACTTC.

Many counts were recorded for this clonotype. The J gene is TRBJ2-7, the V gene TRBV9; 10 nucleotides line up with TRBD1. The CDR3 runs to 14 residues. With 3 bases clipped from V and 6 bases from J, the junction kept 6 bases outside the gene matches. Germline-derived CDR1 and CDR2 are SGDLS and YYNGEE. The CDR3 here is CASSALTGGGEQYF. The CDR3 DNA reads TGTGCCAGCAGCGCCCTGACAGGGGGCGGCGAGCAGTACTTC. Full variable domain (missing parts from reference TRBV9 and TRBJ2-7): DSGVTQTPKHLITATGQRVTLRCSPRSGDLSVYWYQQSLDQGLQFLIQYYNGEERAKGNILERFSAQQFPDLHSELNLSSLELGDSALYFCASSALTGGGEQYFGPGTRLTVT.

The chain uses TRBV20-1 and TRBJ2-3; D might be TRBD2 (6 bases). The length of the CDR3 is 13 residues. Trimming took 6 bases from V and 2 from J, leaving 12 bases between them. CDR1 is DFQATT and CDR2 is SNEGSKA in the germline V gene (reference sequence). CDR3 loop: CSAPGLVTDTQYF. CDR3 nucleotide sequence: TGCAGTGCCCCGGGACTGGTCACAGATACGCAGTATTTT.

The table lists this clonotype with many counts. In DNA, the CDR3 is TGTGCCAGCAGCTTACCAGGGGTCGAAGGCACAGATACGCAGTATTTT. Protein product: CASSLPGVEGTDTQYF. V usage is TRBV5-5 and J usage is TRBJ2-3; weak D call: TRBD1 (6 bases). The germline V and J ends were trimmed by 2 bases and 1 base, with 14 bases remaining between them. The length of the CDR3 is 16 residues. Germline lookup yields CDR1 SGHKS and CDR2 YYEKEE (reference sequence). Full variable domain (rest looked up from reference TRBV5-5 and TRBJ2-3): DAGVTQSPTHLIKTRGQQVTLRCSPISGHKSVSWYQQVLGQGPQFIFQYYEKEERGRGNFPDRFSARQFPNYSSELNVNALLLGDSALYLCASSLPGVEGTDTQYFGPGTRLTVL.

This clonotype came up a few times. The CDR3 DNA reads as TGCAGTGCTAGAGATCTTGCGGGACGTCCCTACGAGCAGTACTTC. Translation gives CSARDLAGRPYEQYF. The chain combines TRBV20-1 with TRBJ2-7, with D possibly matching TRBD2 (6 bases). The V and J ends lost 0 bases and 2 bases respectively, with 14 bases between them. The CDR3 spans 15 residues. Germline CDR1 is DFQATT and CDR2 is SNEGSKA (reference sequence).

In this sample, this clonotype turned up many times. This sequence joins TRBV20-1 and TRBJ2-7; maybe TRBD2 (5 bases). Germline assignment: CDR1 DFQATT and CDR2 SNEGSKA (reference sequence). V lost 6 bases to trimming and J lost 3 bases, with 15 bases between them. The CDR3 is made up of 13 amino acids. The CDR3 nucleotides are TGCAGTGCAAGCGATACCGGGGACTACGAGCAGTACGTC. This translates into CSASDTGDYEQYV.

The rearrangement uses TRBV7-8 and TRBJ1-2; 10 nucleotides agree with TRBD1. The trim removed 7 bases at V and 4 bases at J, leaving 6 bases unmatched. This CDR3 contains 14 residues. Germline-derived CDR1 and CDR2 are SGHVS and FQNEAQ. CDR3 sequence (DNA): TGTGCCAGCACATCGACAGGGGGCCTCTATGGCTACACCTTC. It encodes CASTSTGGLYGYTF.

This chain connects TRBV3-1 to TRBJ2-1, with a tentative D call TRBD1 (5 bases). Trimming took off 8 bases at V and 6 bases at J, with 14 bases between the two ends. The CDR3 length is 13 residues. Germline V CDR1 and CDR2: LGHDT, YNNKEL (reference sequence). In DNA form, the CDR3 reads TGTGCCAGCTCTAAGGGGCCCCGCAATGAGCAGTTCTTC. As protein: CASSKGPRNEQFF.

V is TRBV7-2 and J is TRBJ1-2; 7 bases are shared with TRBD1. J was trimmed by 6 bases and V by 7 bases; bases with no gene match: 8. This CDR3 is built from 13 residues. From germline, CDR1 is SGHTA and CDR2 FQGNSA. The CDR3 sequence is CASKTDRVDGYTF. In DNA form, the CDR3 reads TGTGCCAGCAAAACTGACAGGGTCGATGGCTACACCTTC.

This clonotype was found a few times. This chain connects TRBV6-1 to TRBJ1-2; 7 bases are a match to TRBD1. This CDR3 is 15 amino acids long. The junction had 10 bases not matched to a gene; V was cut back by 1 base and J by 8 bases. Germline CDR1 MNHNS, CDR2 SASEGT. Here the CDR3 DNA reads TGTGCCAGCAGTGAAGTTCCCGACAGGGCGCAAGGCTACACCTTC. The encoded protein is CASSEVPDRAQGYTF.

This clonotype was counted only a few times. The chain couples TRBV7-9 to TRBJ1-1; D gene ambiguous. The germline CDR1 and CDR2 sequences are SEHNR and FQNEAQ (reference sequence). This CDR3 contains 12 residues. V lost 1 base and J 8 bases, leaving 8 bases between the germline ends. CDR3 sequence: CASSLGLTEAFF. Here the CDR3 DNA reads TGTGCCAGCAGCTTAGGACTGACAGAAGCTTTCTTT.